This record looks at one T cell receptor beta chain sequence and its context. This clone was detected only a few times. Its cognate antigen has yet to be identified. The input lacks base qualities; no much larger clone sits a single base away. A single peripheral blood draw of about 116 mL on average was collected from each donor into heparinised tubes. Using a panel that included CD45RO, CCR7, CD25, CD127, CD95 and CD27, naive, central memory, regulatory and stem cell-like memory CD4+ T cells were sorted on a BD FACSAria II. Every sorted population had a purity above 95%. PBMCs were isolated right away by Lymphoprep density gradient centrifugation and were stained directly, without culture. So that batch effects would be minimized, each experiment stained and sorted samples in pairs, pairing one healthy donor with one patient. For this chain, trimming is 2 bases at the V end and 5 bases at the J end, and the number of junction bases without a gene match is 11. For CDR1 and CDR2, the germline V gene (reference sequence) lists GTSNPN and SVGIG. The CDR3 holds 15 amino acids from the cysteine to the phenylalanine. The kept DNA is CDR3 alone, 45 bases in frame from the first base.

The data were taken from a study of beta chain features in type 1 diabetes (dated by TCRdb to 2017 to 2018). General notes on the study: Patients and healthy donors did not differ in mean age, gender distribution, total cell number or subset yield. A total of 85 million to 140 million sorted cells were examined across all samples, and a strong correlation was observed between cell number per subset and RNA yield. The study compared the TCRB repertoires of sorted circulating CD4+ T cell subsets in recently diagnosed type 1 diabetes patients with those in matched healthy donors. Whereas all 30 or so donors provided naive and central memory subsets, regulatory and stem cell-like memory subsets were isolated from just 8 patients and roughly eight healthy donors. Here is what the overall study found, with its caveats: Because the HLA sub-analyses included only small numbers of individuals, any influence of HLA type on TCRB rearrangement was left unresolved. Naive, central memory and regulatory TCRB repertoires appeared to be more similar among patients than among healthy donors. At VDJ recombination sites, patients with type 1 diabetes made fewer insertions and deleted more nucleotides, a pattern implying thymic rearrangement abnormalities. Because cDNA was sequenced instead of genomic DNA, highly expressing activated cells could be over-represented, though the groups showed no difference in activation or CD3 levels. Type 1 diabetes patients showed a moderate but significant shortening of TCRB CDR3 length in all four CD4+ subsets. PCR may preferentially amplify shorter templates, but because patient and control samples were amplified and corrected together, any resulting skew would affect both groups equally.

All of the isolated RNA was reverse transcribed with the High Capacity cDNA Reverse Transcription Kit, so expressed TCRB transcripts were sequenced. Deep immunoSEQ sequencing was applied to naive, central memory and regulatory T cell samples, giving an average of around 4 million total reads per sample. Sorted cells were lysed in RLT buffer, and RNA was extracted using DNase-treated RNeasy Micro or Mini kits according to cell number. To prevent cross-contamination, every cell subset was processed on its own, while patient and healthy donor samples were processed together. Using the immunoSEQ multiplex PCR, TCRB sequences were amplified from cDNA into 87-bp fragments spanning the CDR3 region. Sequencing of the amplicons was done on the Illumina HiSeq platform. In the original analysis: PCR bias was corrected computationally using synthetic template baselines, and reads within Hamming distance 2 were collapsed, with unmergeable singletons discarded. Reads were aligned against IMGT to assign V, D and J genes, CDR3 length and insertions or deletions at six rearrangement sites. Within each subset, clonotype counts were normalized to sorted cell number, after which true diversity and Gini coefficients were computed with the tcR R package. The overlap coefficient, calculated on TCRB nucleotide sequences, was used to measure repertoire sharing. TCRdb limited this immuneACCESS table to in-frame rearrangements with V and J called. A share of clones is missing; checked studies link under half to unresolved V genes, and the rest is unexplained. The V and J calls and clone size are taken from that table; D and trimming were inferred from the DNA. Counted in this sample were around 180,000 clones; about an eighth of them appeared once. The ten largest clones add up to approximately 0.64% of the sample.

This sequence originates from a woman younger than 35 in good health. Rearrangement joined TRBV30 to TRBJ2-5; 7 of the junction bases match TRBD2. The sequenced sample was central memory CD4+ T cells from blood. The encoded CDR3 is CAWSLRGRGRETQYF. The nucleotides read TGTGCCTGGAGTCTTCGGGGGAGGGGAAGGGAGACCCAGTACTTC.